This TCR beta chain was sequenced in a study of beta chain features in type 1 diabetes. Study-wide background: Cell yields, gender and age were similar in healthy donors and patients.

Every bit of the isolated RNA underwent reverse transcription, so sequencing read expressed TCRB transcripts. The assay was immunoSEQ multiplex PCR, and TCRdb's table has in-frame clones only and misses some. The sample lists 810,000 or so clones, roughly a sixth occurring once. General study findings and limits: Small HLA sub-analyses could not settle whether HLA shapes TCRB rearrangement. The study found moderately but significantly shorter TCRB CDR3s in all four CD4+ subsets of Type 1 diabetes patients.

Purity exceeded 98% in all sorted populations. This clone was detected a few times. Its antigen is unknown. This specimen includes other DNA sequences encoding the same CDR3. Germline CDR1 is KGHSH and CDR2 is LQKENI. Germline trimming cut 2 bases from V and 4 bases from J; bases unmatched to any gene: 3. The CDR3 is 15 amino acids. The source of this sequence is a woman aged 18-30 years in good health. This chain connects TRBV18 to TRBJ2-7; 12 positions agree with TRBD1. Material: naive CD4+ T cells from blood. The CDR3 DNA follows: TGTGCCAGCTCACCAGGGACAGGGGGCTCTTACGAGCAGTACTTC. Translated, it gives CASSPGTGGSYEQYF.